Given below is one TCR beta chain in context. Antigen unknown. The V gene's germline CDR1 is MDHEN and CDR2 SYDVKM. The V and J ends lost 6 bases and 0 bases respectively, with 14 bases between them. CDR3 length: 15 residues. The data originate from a study of shared clonotypes between healthy human individuals. About the research overall: CD4 naive cells filled three plates per donor, CD4 memory three, CD8 naive two and CD8 memory one.

Study observations and caveats: Blood was the only sampled material, and tissue repertoires likely differ. Depth of sequencing was expected to influence donor clonotype sharing. Naive CD4 clonotype sharing across several donors was about 5.3%.

Here immunoSEQ multiplex PCR was the method, and the copy in TCRdb shows in-frame clones only, minus some. The sample contains hundreds of thousands of clones, about two thirds of which appear only once. This sequence was found in a woman under 40 in good health. Sequenced sample: memory CD4+ T cells sorted from blood. Stated subset: CD45RA-negative fraction. The V gene is TRBV28, the J gene TRBJ1-2, with TRBD1 as a possible D gene (6 bases). In nucleotides, the CDR3 is TGTGCCAGCAGCCCTCTCCGGGGGCCTAACTATGGCTACACCTTC. As protein: CASSPLRGPNYGYTF.